This section outlines one T cell receptor beta chain sequence together with its context. The CDR3 consists of 14 residues. The V and J ends lost 4 bases and 1 base, in that order; junction bases with no gene match: 1. Germline values: CDR1 LNHDA, CDR2 SQIVND (reference sequence). 60 Vbeta and 13 Jbeta primers were used in PCR. Some clones are missing from TCRdb's copy, which holds only in-frame ones; the method was immunoSEQ multiplex PCR. The table for this sample gives 100,000 to 150,000 clones. The data stem from a study of cytomegalovirus exposure and HLA in healthy donors. The chain is built from TRBV19 and TRBJ2-7; 10 positions agree with TRBD1. Sequencing used PBMCs. This TCR came from a man aged 40-49 years in good health and CMV-seronegative. DNA of the CDR3: TGTGCCAGTAGTAGACAGGGGGCTTCCTACGAGCAGTACTTC. Its protein is CASSRQGASYEQYF. Together with reference TRBV19 and TRBJ2-7, the CDR3 gives the full variable domain: DGGITQSPKYLFRKEGQNVTLSCEQNLNHDAMYWYRQDPGQGLRLIYYSQIVNDFQKGDIAEGYSVSREKKESFPLTVTSAQKNPTAFYLCASSRQGASYEQYFGPGTRLTVT.